These 15 T cell receptor beta chains share one sample of origin, sequenced in a study of cytomegalovirus exposure and HLA in healthy donors. Vbeta (60) and Jbeta (13) primers were used in the PCR. Produced via immunoSEQ multiplex PCR; TCRdb's table is partial and in-frame only. Of about 120,000 clones listed, 76% are singletons. Sequencing was performed on PBMCs. These receptors were taken from a man aged 50 or older in good health and CMV-seropositive.

This chain links TRBV7-9 with TRBJ1-2; the D gene is possibly TRBD1 (6 bases). CDR1 is SEHNR, CDR2 FQNEAQ, per germline (reference sequence). The CDR3 loop spans 14 amino acids. V was cut by 0 bases and J by 5 bases, with 10 bases left in between. As DNA, the CDR3 is TGTGCCAGCAGCTTAGCGATGAGGGGGTATGGCTACACCTTC. Translated: CASSLAMRGYGYTF.

This clone was seen just once. This sample includes further DNA sequences coding for the same CDR3. DNA of the CDR3: TGTGCCAGCAGTGAGCGGGCGGGAGGGCCTAGCGGGGAGCTGTTTTTT. Translated: CASSERAGGPSGELFF. The V gene is TRBV2, the J gene TRBJ2-2; 9 nucleotides align to TRBD2. The CDR3 sequence is 16 residues long. Per germline, CDR1 SNHLY and CDR2 FYNNEI. After removal of 3 bases from V and 7 bases from J, the junction contained 9 bases not matched to a gene.

This clone occurred once. J is TRBJ2-2 and V is TRBV12-5, with 7 bases matching TRBD2. Germline V gives CDR1 LGHNT, CDR2 FRNRAP. There are 21 residues in the CDR3. With 0 bases clipped from V and 0 bases from J, the junction kept 16 bases outside the gene matches. The DNA for the CDR3 is TGTGCTAGTGGTTTGGTACGTCGGGGGGTCCTCCTAGAATCGAACACCGGGGAGCTGTTTTTT. This translates into CASGLVRRGVLLESNTGELFF.

The chain links TRBV6-5 to TRBJ1-1; 8 bases match TRBD1. V was clipped by 7 bases and J by 9 bases; unmatched bases: 13. The CDR3 contains 14 residues. In germline, CDR1 is MNHEY, CDR2 SVGAGI. The CDR3 loop reads CASNPEGTGVKAFF. CDR3 sequence (DNA): TGTGCCAGCAACCCAGAGGGGACAGGCGTTAAAGCTTTCTTT.

This chain joins TRBV12-5 and TRBJ1-5; 8 nucleotides agree with TRBD1. J lost 4 bases, V lost 1 base, and 6 bases had no gene match. The CDR3 contains 16 residues. Germline values: CDR1 LGHNT, CDR2 FRNRAP. In DNA, the CDR3 is TGTGCTAGTGGTTTGGGTTGGCAGGGGGCGAATCAGCCCCAGCATTTT. Its protein is CASGLGWQGANQPQHF.

The chain links TRBV6-5 to TRBJ2-5; D ambiguous. The DNA end favors TRBJ2-7, so the J call may be wrong. The CDR3 extends over 15 amino acids. Looked up from germline, CDR1 is MNHEY and CDR2 is SVGAGI. The CDR3 here is CASSLFVRASSEQYF. In nucleotides, the CDR3 is TGTGCCAGCAGTCTTTTTGTCAGAGCTTCGAGCGAGCAGTACTTC.

The genes are TRBV4-3 and TRBJ2-1; 10 positions agree with TRBD1. The CDR3 totals 16 residues. Germline CDR1 LGHNA, CDR2 YSLEER. The junction had 9 bases not matched to a gene; V was cut back by 4 bases and J by 6 bases. This CDR3 reads CASSLQTGGLPNEQFF. In nucleotides, the CDR3 is TGCGCCAGCAGCCTACAGACAGGGGGCCTCCCCAATGAGCAGTTCTTC.

The chain carries TRBV19 and TRBJ1-3; the D gene is possibly TRBD1 (6 bases). V lost 11 bases, J lost 4 bases, and 18 bases lay in between. The CDR3 has 14 amino acids. Germline CDR1 and CDR2: LNHDA and SQIVND (reference sequence). The CDR3 coding sequence is TGTGCCGGTATCGAGGGGGTTCCCGGAAACACCATATATTTT. This sequence encodes CAGIEGVPGNTIYF.

The rearrangement joins TRBV5-4 to TRBJ2-3, with a tentative D call TRBD2 (5 bases). V was clipped by 0 bases and J by 7 bases, with 18 bases between them. CDR1 and CDR2 from the germline V gene are SGHNT and YYREEE (reference sequence). This CDR3 contains 16 residues. The chain's CDR3 is CASSLGRRVDPYTQYF. CDR3 sequence (DNA): TGTGCCAGCAGCTTGGGGAGGCGGGTCGACCCGTATACGCAGTATTTT.

This sequence joins TRBV10-1 and TRBJ2-5; TRBD2 agrees at 11 bases. After removal of 5 bases from V and 2 bases from J, the junction contained 7 bases not matched to a gene. The CDR3 has 16 residues. Germline assignment: CDR1 WNHNN and CDR2 SYGVQD (reference sequence). This CDR3 is CASSLYGTSGQETQYF. CDR3 in DNA: TGCGCCAGCAGTCTATACGGGACTAGCGGACAAGAGACCCAGTACTTC.

Written as DNA, the CDR3 is TGTGCCAGCAGCCGCGGTCCTAGCGGGGACACCTACGAGCAGTACTTC. This codes for CASSRGPSGDTYEQYF. The rearrangement links TRBV6-6 to TRBJ2-7, with 9 bases fitting TRBD2. The CDR3 has 16 amino acids. Per germline, CDR1 MNHNY and CDR2 SVGAGI (reference sequence). Losses at the gene ends were 6 bases for V and 2 bases for J; bases not matched to a gene: 11.

V gene TRBV11-2 combines with J gene TRBJ2-7, with D unresolved. V lost 5 bases and J lost 6, with 17 bases in between. The CDR3 loop spans 14 amino acids. In germline, CDR1 is SGHAT, CDR2 FQNNGV. The CDR3 DNA is TGTGCCAGCAGCCCCCTAAGAGCAACAGTCGAGCAGTACTTC. As protein: CASSPLRATVEQYF.

V usage is TRBV7-9 and J usage is TRBJ2-7; possible D gene TRBD1, 6 bases. CDR3 length: 15 residues. Germline-derived CDR1 and CDR2 are SEHNR and FQNEAQ (reference sequence). With 1 base removed from V and 2 bases from J, the gap between germline ends came to 12 bases. Here the CDR3 reads CASSLVEAGAYEQYF. The CDR3 DNA reads as TGTGCCAGCAGCTTAGTGGAGGCAGGGGCCTACGAGCAGTACTTC.

The V and J genes are TRBV9 and TRBJ2-1, with 11 nucleotides matching TRBD2. V shed 2 bases and J 4 bases; nucleotides not matched to a gene: 8. Germline assignment: CDR1 SGDLS and CDR2 YYNGEE. CDR3 size: 17 residues. CDR3: CASSVHSGREGYNEQFF. DNA of the CDR3: TGTGCCAGCAGCGTCCATAGCGGGAGGGAGGGATACAATGAGCAGTTCTTC.

This chain links TRBV9 with TRBJ2-5; D is possibly TRBD2 (6 bases). Looked up from germline, CDR1 is SGDLS and CDR2 is YYNGEE. Trimming stripped 0 bases from V and 5 bases from J, with 17 bases between. The CDR3 covers 16 residues. The CDR3 region has the DNA TGTGCCAGCAGCGTAGATTGGGGGGTGATGACGGAGACCCAGTACTTC. The encoded protein is CASSVDWGVMTETQYF.